A single sample gave rise to the 3 T cell receptor beta chains below, sequenced in a study of long-term antiretroviral therapy in people with HIV (dated by TCRdb to between 2021 and 2024). The immunoSEQ hsTCRB v3.0 assay was used at survey level resolution for TRB variable region sequencing. TCRdb's version of the immuneACCESS table is confined to in-frame rearrangements and falls short of the full clone set. An unresolved V gene accounts for under half of the shortfall where checked; the remainder is of unknown origin. The sample profile shows 30,000 to 40,000 clones; about four fifths of them were found once. The ten largest make up around 3.6% of the sample. Sequences were derived from unsorted PBMCs, sampled 3 years after starting antiretroviral therapy. The receptors here all came from a man between 45 and 60 years old with HIV.

The chain combines TRBV27 with TRBJ2-2; D remains unclear. V gave up 8 bases and J gave up 4 bases, with 8 bases separating them. The CDR3 loop spans 12 amino acids. Germline loops: CDR1 MNHEY, CDR2 SMNVEV (reference sequence). The CDR3, as DNA: TGTGCCAGCTATACATCCACCGGGGAGCTGTTTTTT. Protein: CASYTSTGELFF.

This chain joins TRBV5-1 and TRBJ1-1, with D possibly being TRBD1 (5 bases). This CDR3 contains 17 residues. Trimming left V 0 bases short and J 7 bases short, with 22 bases between. CDR1 SGHRS and CDR2 YFSETQ come from the germline V gene. Written as DNA, the CDR3 is TGCGCCAGCAGCTTGGTAAAGCGTGGACATCCGGCTCTTGAAGCTTTCTTT. Translation: CASSLVKRGHPALEAFF.

Only a few counts were recorded for this clone. For the CDR3, the DNA is TGTGCCAGCAGCACAGGACAGGGAGAAGCTGGAAACACCATATATTTT. Translating it yields CASSTGQGEAGNTIYF. The chain is built from TRBV11-3 and TRBJ1-3; TRBD1 matches at 8 bases. V was clipped by 5 bases and J by 2 bases; unmatched bases: 8. This CDR3 comprises 16 residues. CDR1 and CDR2 from the germline V gene are SGHNT and YENEEA.